These T cell receptor beta chains were read from a single sample in a study of T cell responses to AZD1222 COVID-19 vaccine. Using immunoSEQ multiplex PCR, the repertoire was profiled, and TCRdb retains in-frame clones only, with some absent. The sample has about 160,000 clones, 85% to 90% seen once. The input for sequencing was peripheral blood, taken 28 days after the second AZD1222 dose. The receptors come from an adult who received the AZD1222 COVID-19 vaccine. Both conserved end residues are part of each CDR3. Fields, in order: clone size, J gene, V gene, CDR3 length, D gene, CDR3 protein, CDR3 DNA. The D gene is left open where the match is weak. Clone size appears in some rows only: once, few, many, or a class for an expanded clone.

- TRBJ2-1 TRBV9 15 TRBD2 CASSVAGGPNNEQFF TGTGCCAGCAGCGTAGCGGGGGGGCCCAACAATGAGCAGTTCTTC
- TRBJ1-2 TRBV15 13 - CATSRDGPYGYTF TGTGCCACCAGCAGAGACGGACCTTATGGCTACACCTTC
- TRBJ1-2 TRBV19 14 TRBD1 CASSSPQGNYGYTF TGTGCCAGTAGTAGCCCACAGGGGAACTATGGCTACACCTTC
- TRBJ1-1 TRBV4-3 15 - CASSQWAGLDTEAFF TGCGCCAGCAGCCAATGGGCAGGGTTGGACACTGAAGCTTTCTTT
- TRBJ1-1 TRBV30 14 - CAWSRGRVFTEAFF TGTGCCTGGAGTAGGGGACGTGTATTCACTGAAGCTTTCTTT
- TRBJ2-7 TRBV28 13 - CASSRPDSYEQYF TGTGCCAGCAGCCGGCCGGACAGTTACGAGCAGTACTTC
- TRBJ2-7 TRBV4-3 16 TRBD1 CASSPGTGPPSYEQYF TGCGCCAGCAGCCCAGGGACAGGGCCCCCTTCCTACGAGCAGTACTTC
- TRBJ2-3 TRBV2 14 - CASKGRVAVDTQYF TGTGCCAGCAAGGGAAGGGTAGCGGTAGATACGCAGTATTTT
few TRBJ2-1 TRBV7-2 13 - CASSSTSYNEQFF TGTGCCAGCAGCTCGACTAGCTACAATGAGCAGTTCTTC
- TRBJ2-7 TRBV7-2 16 TRBD2 CASSLALRGGAYEQYF TGTGCCAGCAGCTTAGCGCTTCGCGGGGGGGCCTACGAGCAGTACTTC
- TRBJ2-2 TRBV24-1 13 - CATSEGNTGELFF TGTGCCACCAGTGAGGGGAACACCGGGGAGCTGTTTTTT
once TRBJ1-1 TRBV5-1 20 TRBD1 CASSPGTGGGTFRPNTEAFF TGCGCCAGCAGCCCCGGGACAGGGGGCGGTACTTTTCGGCCGAACACTGAAGCTTTCTTT
- TRBJ1-2 TRBV18 16 - CASSPPNIGLGYGYTF TGTGCCAGCTCACCACCCAATATAGGTCTAGGCTATGGCTACACCTTC
- TRBJ1-1 TRBV20-1 8 - CSARSAFF TGCAGTGCTAGGTCAGCTTTCTTT
- TRBJ2-7 TRBV3-1/TRBV3-2 13 - CASSSHGLPEQYF TGTGCCAGCAGCTCCCATGGCCTTCCGGAGCAGTACTTC
- TRBJ1-3 TRBV7-2 13 - CASSLKSGNTIYF TGTGCCAGCAGCTTAAAATCGGGAAACACCATATATTTT
- TRBJ2-1 TRBV15 13 TRBD1 CATSTHRGNEQFF TGTGCCACCAGCACCCACAGGGGGAATGAGCAGTTCTTC
- TRBJ1-3 TRBV18 15 - CASSPRRNSGNTIYF TGTGCCAGCTCGCCTCGACGGAATTCTGGAAACACCATATATTTT
- TRBJ1-2 TRBV11-2 13 TRBD1 CASSPGTEYGYTF TGTGCCAGCAGCCCCGGGACAGAATATGGCTACACCTTC
- TRBJ1-1 TRBV11-2 15 - CASSPGTTTGTEAFF TGTGCCAGCAGCCCCGGGACCACCACAGGGACTGAAGCTTTCTTT
- TRBJ1-2 TRBV7-9 13 - CASSFRDTWGYTF TGTGCCAGCAGCTTTCGAGACACTTGGGGCTACACCTTC
- TRBJ2-5 TRBV4-1 15 - CASSQGWGEGETQYF TGCGCCAGCAGCCAAGGGTGGGGCGAAGGAGAGACCCAGTACTTC
- TRBJ1-5 TRBV19 16 - CASSLRGTDSNQPQHF TGTGCCAGTAGTTTAAGGGGCACAGATAGCAATCAGCCCCAGCATTTT
once TRBJ1-1 TRBV19 13 - CASSGQGQLQAFF TGTGCCAGTAGTGGGCAGGGGCAGTTACAAGCTTTCTTT
- TRBJ2-1 TRBV5-4 15 TRBD1 CASAETGDSYNEQFF TGTGCCAGCGCCGAAACAGGGGACTCCTACAATGAGCAGTTCTTC
- TRBJ1-4 TRBV7-2 13 - CASRLGGWEKLFF TGTGCCAGCAGGCTCGGGGGTTGGGAAAAACTGTTTTTT
few TRBJ1-1 TRBV7-9 13 - CASSLEEGTEAFF TGTGCCAGCAGCTTAGAGGAGGGCACTGAAGCTTTCTTT
- TRBJ1-1 TRBV10-3 14 - CAIRTDRMKDEAFF TGTGCCATCAGGACAGACAGGATGAAAGACGAAGCTTTCTTT
- TRBJ2-6 TRBV30 17 - CAWSAPHVSPGANVLTF TGTGCCTGGAGTGCCCCCCACGTGAGCCCTGGGGCCAACGTCCTGACTTTC
- TRBJ2-1 TRBV11-2 16 - CASSSVGAGAYNEQFF TGTGCCAGCAGCTCCGTAGGGGCGGGGGCTTACAATGAGCAGTTCTTC
- TRBJ2-1 TRBV11-2 13 - CASSREWGNGQFF TGTGCCAGCAGCCGCGAGTGGGGTAATGGGCAGTTCTTC
- TRBJ2-1 TRBV7-3 13 - CASSLSEGGQQFF TGTGCCAGCAGCTTATCGGAAGGGGGACAGCAGTTCTTC
few TRBJ2-1 TRBV4-1 16 TRBD1 CASSQGPGQGAREQFF TGCGCCAGCAGCCAAGGTCCGGGACAGGGGGCGAGGGAGCAGTTCTTC
- TRBJ2-1 TRBV6-5 15 - CASRRQQNSYNEQFF TGTGCCAGCAGACGCCAGCAAAACTCCTACAATGAGCAGTTCTTC
- TRBJ1-2 TRBV19 17 - CASSKIRGVVTNYGYTF TGTGCCAGTAGTAAAATTCGGGGGGTAGTTACCAACTATGGCTACACCTTC
- TRBJ1-4 TRBV5-6 14 - CASSLARLDEKLFF TGTGCCAGCAGCTTGGCTCGCCTTGATGAAAAACTGTTTTTT
- TRBJ1-3 TRBV3-1/TRBV3-2 14 - CASSLWNSGNTIYF TGTGCCAGCAGCCTATGGAACTCTGGAAACACCATATATTTT
- TRBJ2-3 TRBV27 16 TRBD2 CASSSSGGYIRDTQYF TGTGCCAGCAGTTCGAGCGGGGGCTACATTAGAGATACGCAGTATTTT
- TRBJ2-1 TRBV29-1 14 - CSGSWSSSYNEQFF TGCAGCGGGTCATGGTCGAGCTCCTACAATGAGCAGTTCTTC
- TRBJ1-2 TRBV3-1/TRBV3-2 13 - CASSPRGPYGYTF TGTGCCAGCAGCCCCCGGGGCCCCTATGGCTACACCTTC
- TRBJ1-4 TRBV12-3/TRBV12-4 11 - CASSADKKLFF TGTGCCAGCAGTGCCGATAAAAAACTGTTTTTT
few TRBJ2-3 TRBV7-9 14 - CASSQMASTDTQYF TGTGCCAGCAGTCAAATGGCTAGCACAGATACGCAGTATTTT
- TRBJ1-2 TRBV5-4 16 - CASSLRSATANYGYTF TGTGCCAGCAGCTTGAGGTCAGCTACTGCTAACTATGGCTACACCTTC
- TRBJ2-7 TRBV7-3 15 TRBD2 CASSPGGGPIYEQYF TGTGCCAGCAGCCCGGGGGGGGGCCCGATCTACGAGCAGTACTTC
- TRBJ1-2 TRBV28 13 TRBD1 CASGEQGNYGYTF TGTGCCAGCGGGGAACAGGGGAACTATGGCTACACCTTC
once TRBJ2-1 TRBV7-2 13 - CASSLGRNNEQFF TGTGCCAGCAGCCTGGGACGGAACAATGAGCAGTTCTTC
- TRBJ1-5 TRBV6-5 15 - CASSYSSQAGQPQHF TGTGCCAGCAGTTACTCGAGTCAGGCGGGACAGCCCCAGCATTTT
- TRBJ1-4 TRBV6-5 11 - CASAGGEKLFF TGTGCCAGCGCGGGCGGTGAAAAACTGTTTTTT
- TRBJ1-2 TRBV7-9 15 - CAGSLAFRDSAGYTF TGTGCCGGCAGCTTAGCGTTCCGGGATTCGGCTGGCTACACCTTC
- TRBJ2-7 TRBV5-4 16 - CASSLSAGLVRNEQYF TGTGCCAGCAGCTTGTCGGCGGGTTTGGTCCGGAACGAGCAGTACTTC
- TRBJ1-5 TRBV30 13 TRBD1 CAWGQGGPQPQHF TGTGCCTGGGGGCAGGGGGGGCCTCAGCCCCAGCATTTT
- TRBJ1-2 TRBV5-8 15 - CASSLGFLLEYGYTF TGTGCCAGCAGCTTGGGATTCCTCCTGGAGTATGGCTACACCTTC
- TRBJ1-1 TRBV6-5 13 - CASSWGGNTEAFF TGTGCCAGCAGTTGGGGGGGGAACACTGAAGCTTTCTTT
- TRBJ2-7 TRBV29-1 14 - CSVLLTGSNYEQYF TGCAGCGTCCTGCTAACTGGGAGTAACTACGAGCAGTACTTC
- TRBJ1-2 TRBV7-2 14 - CASSLSSREDGYTF TGTGCCAGCAGCTTAAGTAGCAGGGAAGACGGCTACACCTTC
- TRBJ2-1 TRBV7-2 11 - CASSAYNEQFF TGTGCCAGCAGCGCATACAATGAGCAGTTCTTC
- TRBJ1-1 TRBV6-5 13 - CASSYQINTEAFF TGTGCCAGCAGTTACCAGATAAACACTGAAGCTTTCTTT
- TRBJ1-4 TRBV6-2/TRBV6-3 12 - CASSDPQGKVFF TGTGCCAGCAGTGACCCACAGGGCAAGGTGTTTTTT
- TRBJ2-1 TRBV7-9 12 - CASSPSDGEQFF TGTGCCAGCAGCCCCTCGGACGGTGAGCAGTTCTTC
- TRBJ1-1 TRBV18 13 - CASSPTSYTEAFF TGTGCCAGCTCACCTACTAGCTACACTGAAGCTTTCTTT